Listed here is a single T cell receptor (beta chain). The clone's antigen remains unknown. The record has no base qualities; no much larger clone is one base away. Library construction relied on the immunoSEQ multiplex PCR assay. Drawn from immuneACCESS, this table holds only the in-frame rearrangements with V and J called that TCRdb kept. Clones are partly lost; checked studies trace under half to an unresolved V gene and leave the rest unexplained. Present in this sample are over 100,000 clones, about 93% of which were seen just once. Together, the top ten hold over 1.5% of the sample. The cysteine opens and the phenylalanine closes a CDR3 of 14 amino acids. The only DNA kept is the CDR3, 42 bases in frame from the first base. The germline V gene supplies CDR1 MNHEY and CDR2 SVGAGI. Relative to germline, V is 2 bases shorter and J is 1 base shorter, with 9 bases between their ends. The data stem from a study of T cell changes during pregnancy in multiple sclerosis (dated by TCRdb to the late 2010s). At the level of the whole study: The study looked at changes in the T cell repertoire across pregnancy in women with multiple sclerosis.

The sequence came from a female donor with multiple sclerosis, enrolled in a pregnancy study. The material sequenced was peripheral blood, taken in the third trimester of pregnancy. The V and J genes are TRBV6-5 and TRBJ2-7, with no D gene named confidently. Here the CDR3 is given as CASSYVYRSYEQYF. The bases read TGTGCCAGCAGTTACGTCTACAGATCCTACGAGCAGTACTTC.